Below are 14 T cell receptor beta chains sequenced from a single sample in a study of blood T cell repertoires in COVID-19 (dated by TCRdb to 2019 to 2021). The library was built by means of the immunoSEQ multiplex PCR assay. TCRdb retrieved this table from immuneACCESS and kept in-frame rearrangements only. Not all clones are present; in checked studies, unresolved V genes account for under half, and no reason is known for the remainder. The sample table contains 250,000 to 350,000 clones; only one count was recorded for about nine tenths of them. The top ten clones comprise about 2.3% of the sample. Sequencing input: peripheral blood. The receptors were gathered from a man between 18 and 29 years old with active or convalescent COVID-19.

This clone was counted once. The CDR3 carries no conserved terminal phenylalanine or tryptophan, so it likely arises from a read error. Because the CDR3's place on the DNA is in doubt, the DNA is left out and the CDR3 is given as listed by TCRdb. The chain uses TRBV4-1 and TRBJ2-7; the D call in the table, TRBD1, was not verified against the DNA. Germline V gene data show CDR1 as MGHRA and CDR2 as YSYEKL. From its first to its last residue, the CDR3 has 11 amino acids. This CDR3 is CASSQDGTGLD.

CDR3 amino acids: CASSYYRDTEAFF. The CDR3 DNA reads as TGTGCCAGCAGTTACTACAGGGACACTGAAGCTTTCTTT. The rearrangement links TRBV6-5 to TRBJ1-1, with D perhaps TRBD1 (6 bases). This CDR3 is 13 amino acids long. The ends were cut back, 1 base at V and 3 bases at J, with 6 bases in the middle. Per the germline V gene, CDR1 is MNHEY and CDR2 is SVGAGI.

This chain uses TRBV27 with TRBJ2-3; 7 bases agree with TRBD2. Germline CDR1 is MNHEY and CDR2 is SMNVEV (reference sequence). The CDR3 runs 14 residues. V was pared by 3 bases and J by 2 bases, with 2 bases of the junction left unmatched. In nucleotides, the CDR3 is TGTGCCAGCAGTTTGAGCGGGATCACAGATACGCAGTATTTT. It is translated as CASSLSGITDTQYF.

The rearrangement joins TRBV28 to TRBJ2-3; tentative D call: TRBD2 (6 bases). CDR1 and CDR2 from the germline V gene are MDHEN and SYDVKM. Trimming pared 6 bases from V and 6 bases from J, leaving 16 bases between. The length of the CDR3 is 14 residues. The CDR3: CASRPQKAGDTQYF. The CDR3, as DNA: TGTGCCAGCAGGCCTCAAAAGGCGGGGGATACGCAGTATTTT.

This CDR3 reads CASSLWTSGRVSYNEQFF. CDR3 DNA: TGTGCCAGCAGTTTGTGGACTAGCGGGAGGGTGTCCTACAATGAGCAGTTCTTC. This chain connects TRBV28 to TRBJ2-1; 15 bases are shared with TRBD2. The germline V gene encodes CDR1 MDHEN and CDR2 SYDVKM. After removal of 3 bases from V and 1 base from J, the junction contained 4 bases not matched to a gene. CDR3 length equals 18 residues.

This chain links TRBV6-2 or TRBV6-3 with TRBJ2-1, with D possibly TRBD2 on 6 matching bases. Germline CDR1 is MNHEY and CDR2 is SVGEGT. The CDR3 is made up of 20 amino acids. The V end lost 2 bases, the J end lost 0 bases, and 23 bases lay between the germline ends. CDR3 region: CASSYTYPSGGYDSYNEQFF. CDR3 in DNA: TGTGCCAGCAGTTACACATACCCTAGTGGGGGGTATGACTCCTACAATGAGCAGTTCTTC.

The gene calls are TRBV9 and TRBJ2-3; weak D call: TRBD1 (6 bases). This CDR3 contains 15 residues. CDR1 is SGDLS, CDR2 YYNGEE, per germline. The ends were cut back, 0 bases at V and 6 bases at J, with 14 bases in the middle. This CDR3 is CASSVAGTTGDTQYF. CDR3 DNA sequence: TGTGCCAGCAGCGTAGCGGGAACAACAGGGGATACGCAGTATTTT.

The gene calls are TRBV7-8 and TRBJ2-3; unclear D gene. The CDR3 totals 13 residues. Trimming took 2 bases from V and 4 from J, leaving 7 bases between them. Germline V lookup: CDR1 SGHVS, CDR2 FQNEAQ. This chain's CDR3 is CASSLFGSDTQYF. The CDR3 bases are TGTGCCAGCAGCTTATTCGGGTCAGATACGCAGTATTTT.

The CDR3 DNA is TGTGCCAGCTCACGGACAGGAGGGGCTCAAGAGACCCAGTACTTC. Its protein is CASSRTGGAQETQYF. This chain connects TRBV18 to TRBJ2-5; maybe TRBD1 (7 bases). This CDR3 contains 15 residues. Germline V lookup: CDR1 KGHSH, CDR2 LQKENI. V was cut by 4 bases and J by 2 bases, with 14 bases left in between.

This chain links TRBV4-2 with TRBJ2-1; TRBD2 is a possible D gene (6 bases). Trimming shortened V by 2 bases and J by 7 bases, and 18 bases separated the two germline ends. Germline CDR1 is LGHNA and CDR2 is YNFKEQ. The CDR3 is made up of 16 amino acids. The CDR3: CASSQIAAWLFNEQFF. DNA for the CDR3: TGTGCCAGCAGCCAAATAGCGGCGTGGCTCTTTAATGAGCAGTTCTTC.

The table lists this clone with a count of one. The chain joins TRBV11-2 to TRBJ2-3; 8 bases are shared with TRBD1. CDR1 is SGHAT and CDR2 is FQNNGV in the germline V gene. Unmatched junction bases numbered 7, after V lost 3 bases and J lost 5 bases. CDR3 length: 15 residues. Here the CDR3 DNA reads TGTGCCAGCAGCTTCAGGGGGCGTTTTGGAGATACGCAGTATTTT. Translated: CASSFRGRFGDTQYF.

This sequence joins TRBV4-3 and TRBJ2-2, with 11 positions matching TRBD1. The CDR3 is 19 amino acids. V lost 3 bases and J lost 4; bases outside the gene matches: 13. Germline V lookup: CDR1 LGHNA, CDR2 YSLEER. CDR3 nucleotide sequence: TGCGCCAGCAGCCATGAGGACGGTGTCGGGACAGGGGGCACCGGGGAGCTGTTTTTT. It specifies CASSHEDGVGTGGTGELFF.

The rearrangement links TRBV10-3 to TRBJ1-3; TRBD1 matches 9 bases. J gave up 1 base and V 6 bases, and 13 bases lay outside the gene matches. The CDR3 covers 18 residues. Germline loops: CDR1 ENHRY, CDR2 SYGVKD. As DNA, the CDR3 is TGTGCCATCAGGCGGGAAATGGGACAGGGAGCATCTGGAAACACCATATATTTT. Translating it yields CAIRREMGQGASGNTIYF.

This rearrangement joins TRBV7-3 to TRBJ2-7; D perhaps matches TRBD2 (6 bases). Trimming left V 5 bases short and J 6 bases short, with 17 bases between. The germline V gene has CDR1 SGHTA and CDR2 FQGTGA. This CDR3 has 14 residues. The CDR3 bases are TGTGCCAGCAGCGGGGACTTTTCCTTGGCCGAGCAGTACTTC. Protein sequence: CASSGDFSLAEQYF.